These T cell receptor beta chains were read from a single sample in a study of cytomegalovirus exposure and HLA in healthy donors. Data came from immunoSEQ multiplex PCR; TCRdb stores just in-frame clones and leaves some out. The data show 50,000 to 65,000 clones, with roughly 89% seen just once and 7.5% to 10% held by the top ten. Sequencing was carried out using PBMCs. These receptors all come from a woman between 18 and 29 years old in good health and CMV-seropositive. The CDR3 runs from the conserved cysteine through the conserved F or W. A D gene is named only where the DNA matches it firmly. Some rows have no size entry. The others give once, few or many, or a class for an expanded clone.

d_gene	v_gene	abundance	j_gene	len	CDR3nt	CDR3aa
.	TRBV2	.	TRBJ2-3	14	TGTGCCAGCAGTGAACATCTAAATACAGATACGCAGTATTTT	CASSEHLNTDTQYF
.	TRBV10-2	.	TRBJ2-6	18	TGCGCCAGCAGTGAGAGGGGCAATTCTATTCAGGGAGCCAACGTCCTGACTTTC	CASSERGNSIQGANVLTF
TRBD1	TRBV6-1	.	TRBJ2-4	14	TGTGCCAGCAGTAGGGACAGAGACAAAAACATTCAGTACTTC	CASSRDRDKNIQYF
TRBD2	TRBV10-3	.	TRBJ2-1	14	TGTGCCATCGGCCGTAGCGGGGGGCCTGATGAGCAGTTCTTC	CAIGRSGGPDEQFF
.	TRBV28	.	TRBJ2-3	14	TGTGCCAGCAGTTTATCCCATAGCACAGATACGCAGTATTTT	CASSLSHSTDTQYF
TRBD1	TRBV9	.	TRBJ2-7	15	TGTGCCAGCAGCGTAGGTGGGACAGGGTTCCACGAGCAGTACTTC	CASSVGGTGFHEQYF
.	TRBV18	.	TRBJ2-1	16	TGTGCCAGCTCACCCGTTACTGGGAGCTCCTACAATGAGCAGTTCTTC	CASSPVTGSSYNEQFF
.	TRBV27	.	TRBJ1-2	15	TGTGCCAGCAGTCTAGGGGGAAACCCAAACTATGGCTACACCTTC	CASSLGGNPNYGYTF
.	TRBV10-3	.	TRBJ2-1	13	TGTGCCATCAGTGATGCCCAGAACAATGAGCAGTTCTTC	CAISDAQNNEQFF
TRBD1	TRBV7-6	.	TRBJ2-1	14	TGTGCCAGCAGCTTAGTAGGGGGCCCCGATGAGCAGTTCTTC	CASSLVGGPDEQFF
.	TRBV18	.	TRBJ1-1	15	TGTGCCAGCTCACCCCGCGGGGGGGGCGGCACTGAAGCTTTCTTT	CASSPRGGGGTEAFF
.	TRBV2	once	TRBJ2-5	13	TGTGCCAGCAGTGTGAGTGTTCGGGAGACCCAGTACTTC	CASSVSVRETQYF
.	TRBV6-1	.	TRBJ1-2	15	TGTGCCAGCAGCCACCGACGGACAAGTAACTATGGCTACACCTTC	CASSHRRTSNYGYTF
TRBD2	TRBV5-1	.	TRBJ2-1	15	TGCGCCAGCAGCTTGCCAGCGGGGGGCGGGAATGAGCAGTTCTTC	CASSLPAGGGNEQFF
.	TRBV2	once	TRBJ2-5	14	TGTGCCAGCAGTGAAGCAGGGGTCGGGGAGACCCAGTACTTC	CASSEAGVGETQYF
TRBD1	TRBV5-1	.	TRBJ2-7	14	TGCGCCAGCAGCCCGGGACAGGGCTCCGACGAGCAGTACTTC	CASSPGQGSDEQYF
TRBD2	TRBV7-9	.	TRBJ2-7	15	TGTGCCAGCAGCTTAATTAGCGGGGGTCGGTACGAGCAGTACTTC	CASSLISGGRYEQYF
.	TRBV19	.	TRBJ1-2	17	TGTGCCAGTAGTATAGACCCCGGTAGCAGGGTTAACTATGGCTACACCTTC	CASSIDPGSRVNYGYTF
.	TRBV9	.	TRBJ1-5	13	TGTGCCAGCAGCCCCTCAGGGGATCAGCCCCAGCATTTT	CASSPSGDQPQHF
.	TRBV30	.	TRBJ1-1	13	TGTGCCTGGAGTTGGGGAGGGGGAACTGAAGCTTTCTTT	CAWSWGGGTEAFF
TRBD1	TRBV28	.	TRBJ1-2	13	TGTGCCACTCTGGGACAGGGATGGTATGGCTACACCTTC	CATLGQGWYGYTF
TRBD1	TRBV7-9	.	TRBJ1-2	16	TGTGCCAGCAGCGACACCGACAGGGGGCACTCCTATGGCTACACCTTC	CASSDTDRGHSYGYTF
.	TRBV7-9	.	TRBJ1-2	14	TGTGCCAGCAGCCCGGGGGGGGCCAACTATGGCTACACCTTC	CASSPGGANYGYTF
TRBD2	TRBV7-2	.	TRBJ2-2	17	TGTGCCAGCAGCTCCGGTGGACTAGCGGGGTATGGCGGGGAGCTGTTTTTT	CASSSGGLAGYGGELFF
TRBD1	TRBV19	.	TRBJ1-5	13	TGTGCCAGTACAAAGACAGGGGATCAGCCCCAGCATTTT	CASTKTGDQPQHF
TRBD1	TRBV5-4	.	TRBJ2-7	14	TGTGCCAGCAAGCCGGGACAGGGTTTCTCCGAGCAGTACTTC	CASKPGQGFSEQYF
TRBD1	TRBV7-7	.	TRBJ2-1	13	TGTGCTAGCAGCAGGGACAGGGGACATGAGCAGTTCTTC	CASSRDRGHEQFF
.	TRBV10-3	.	TRBJ2-3	14	TGTGCCATCAGTGGGGGGGACAGTGCAGTGGGGCAGTATTTT	CAISGGDSAVGQYF
TRBD1	TRBV27	.	TRBJ1-1	14	TGTGCCAGCAGTCCCCGACAGGGGAACACTGAAGCTTTCTTT	CASSPRQGNTEAFF
.	TRBV28	.	TRBJ2-5	14	TGTGCCAGCGCCGGTCGCAGGGGCCGGGAGACCCAGTACTTC	CASAGRRGRETQYF
TRBD1	TRBV13	few	TRBJ2-2	15	TGTGCCAGCAGCTTAGGCGGGACAGCCACCGGGGAGCTGTTTTTT	CASSLGGTATGELFF
.	TRBV7-9	.	TRBJ2-7	13	TGTGCCAGCAGCTTGAGGACAGCCTACGAGCAGTACTTC	CASSLRTAYEQYF
TRBD2	TRBV28	.	TRBJ2-2	21	TGTGCCAGCAGTTTAAAGAGCAGGCAAACTAGACTAGCGCGTACCACCGGGGAGCTGTTTTTT	CASSLKSRQTRLARTTGELFF
TRBD1	TRBV4-1	.	TRBJ1-1	14	TGCGCCAGCAGCCGGCAACAGGGGGCGACTGAAGCTTTCTTT	CASSRQQGATEAFF
.	TRBV4-1	.	TRBJ1-5	15	TGCGCCAGCAGCCATGGGGACACCCGAAATCAGCCCCAGCATTTT	CASSHGDTRNQPQHF
TRBD1	TRBV11-2	.	TRBJ2-7	15	TGTGCCAGCAGCTTAGAGGTCGGGACAGGGGACGAGCAGTACTTC	CASSLEVGTGDEQYF
.	TRBV6-5	.	TRBJ1-3	12	TGTGCCAGCAGCCCAGGGGGAAACACCATATATTTT	CASSPGGNTIYF
.	TRBV2	.	TRBJ2-3	16	TGTGCCAGCAGCCCCCTTCTGACAGAGAGCACAGATACGCAGTATTTT	CASSPLLTESTDTQYF
.	TRBV10-3	.	TRBJ1-2	12	TGTGCCATAGCGACAGGTGACTATGGCTACACCTTC	CAIATGDYGYTF
TRBD1	TRBV7-6	.	TRBJ1-2	20	TGTGCCAGCACCCCTTTTCCGTACCTCCAAAAAACACAGGGGGCCTATGGCTACACCTTC	CASTPFPYLQKTQGAYGYTF
TRBD1	TRBV7-3	.	TRBJ2-7	16	TGTGCCAGCAGCGTAGGGCCGCCGGGACAGGGCTACGAGCAGTACTTC	CASSVGPPGQGYEQYF
TRBD2	TRBV4-2	.	TRBJ2-2	16	TGTGCCAGCAGCCCCGGTAGCGGGGGGGACACCGGGGAGCTGTTTTTT	CASSPGSGGDTGELFF
TRBD1	TRBV19	.	TRBJ2-5	14	TGTGCCAGTCGACCAGGGGGCGCGCGGGAGACCCAGTACTTC	CASRPGGARETQYF
TRBD1	TRBV15	.	TRBJ2-2	17	TGTGCCACCAGCAGAGATCTTGAGACAGGGGGCACCGGGGAGCTGTTTTTT	CATSRDLETGGTGELFF
TRBD2	TRBV10-3	.	TRBJ2-3	15	TGTGCCATCAGAACCGGGACTAGCGGTGCGGATACGCAGTATTTT	CAIRTGTSGADTQYF
TRBD2	TRBV7-2	.	TRBJ2-1	15	TGTGCCAGCAGCTCGATAGCGGGGGGATACAATGAGCAGTTCTTC	CASSSIAGGYNEQFF
.	TRBV4-3	.	TRBJ2-2	14	TGCGCCAGCAGCCCGGACACGAACACCGGGGAGCTGTTTTTT	CASSPDTNTGELFF
.	TRBV28	.	TRBJ1-5	15	TGTGCCAGCAGTTTCTTCGGCGGAAACAATCAGCCCCAGCATTTT	CASSFFGGNNQPQHF
.	TRBV7-2	.	TRBJ1-4	12	TGTGCCAGCAGCTATAACAGTGAAAAACTGTTTTTT	CASSYNSEKLFF
.	TRBV28	.	TRBJ1-1	15	TGTGCCAGCAGTTTACGGCAGGGTGCGCACACTGAAGCTTTCTTT	CASSLRQGAHTEAFF
TRBD1	TRBV5-1	once	TRBJ2-6	17	TGCGCCAGCAGCTTGGGGACAGGAAGCTCTGGGGCCAACGTCCTGACTTTC	CASSLGTGSSGANVLTF
.	TRBV11-2	.	TRBJ2-3	15	TGTGCCAGCAGCTTATGGGGGGGCCAGACAGATACGCAGTATTTT	CASSLWGGQTDTQYF
TRBD1	TRBV28	.	TRBJ2-7	16	TGTGCCAGCAGTTGGGCAGGGGGATTATCCTCCTACGAGCAGTACTTC	CASSWAGGLSSYEQYF
.	TRBV30	.	TRBJ2-1	11	TGTGCCTGGAGTGTAATAAATGAGCAGTTCTTC	CAWSVINEQFF